Listed here is a single TCR beta chain. The antigen is not known. The sample originates from a study of T cell repertoires in cytomegalovirus infection. Study in general: Through public TCR beta signatures, both CMV infection and matching HLA type were indicated. The study, taken as a whole, reports: There were HLA-C-restricted CMV-specific TCR beta clonotypes dominating the ex vivo response.

V was clipped by 3 bases and J by 4 bases, with 12 bases between them. CDR1 and CDR2 from the germline V gene are LGHNT and FRNRAP. The CDR3 has 14 residues. TCRdb redid the calling of the reads with MiXCR, one entry per CDR3 protein. The sample contains roughly 920,000 distinct CDR3 sequences, approximately 31% of which appear only once. V is TRBV12-5 and J is TRBJ1-1; possible D gene TRBD1, 5 bases. This TCR came from a human donor in good health (CMV status not recorded). Some clones in this sample may be carry-over from other donors' samples. The sequences come from cultured CD8+ T cells from PBMCs, collected from culture after CMV antigen stimulation. The DNA of the CDR3 is TGTGCTAGTGGTTTCGATGGGGGGGGCACTGAAGCTTTCTTT. Translation: CASGFDGGGTEAFF.